This T cell receptor (beta chain) was identified in a study of cytomegalovirus exposure and HLA in healthy donors (dated by TCRdb to the late 2010s). As for the study more broadly: An earlier analysis of around 600 of the donors reported 250 to 350 Gb of sequence data and more than 90 million unique TCR beta sequences from approximately 180 million T cells. An early release that covered more than 550 HLA-typed donors contained 250 to 350 gigabases of sequencing data and about 93 million unique TCR sequences. Of the roughly 390 genotyped donors, 70% to 90% were placed in the genetic ancestry cluster associated with self-reported Caucasian donors. The study aimed to test whether cataloging public T cell receptors could reveal signatures of past pathogen exposure. The study profiled the T cell repertoires of about 720 subjects by immunosequencing and related them to cytomegalovirus serostatus. A separate validation cohort of over a hundred different subjects was used in addition to the roughly 670-subject first cohort. High-throughput TCR immunosequencing, statistical association of individual TCRs with disease status, and machine learning were combined to predict cytomegalovirus infection status. A later analysis re-examined previously published TCR beta repertoires from just over 650 donors and added high-resolution HLA genotyping to investigate patterns of TCR occurrence. Rather than using new phenotypic data, the later analysis identified candidate immune exposures from TCR beta sequences and from how often those sequences occurred across donors. An earlier analysis of around 540 of the donors applied high-throughput TCR beta sequencing to assess whether each TCR beta V gene segment acted as functional or pseudogenic. Donor age, sex, ethnicity and CMV serostatus were compiled together with the repertoire data. A later genetic analysis used genome-wide SNP genotypes for about 65% of the 666 donors, treating that subset as a discovery cohort. All discovery cohort repertoires had been generated on a single sequencing platform. HLA typing covered class I and class II loci at four-digit resolution. Typing coverage differed by locus: A, B, C, DRB1 and DQB1 were typed in about 620-640 donors, DQA1 in around 500, DPA1 in 606, and DPB1 in 472. Several DR-DQ haplotypes were treated as single units for association and clustering because of strong linkage in the cohort. Among roughly 400 genotyped donors of the cohort, an average of around 220,000 unique TCR beta nucleotide sequences was sequenced per donor, of which 15% to 20% were non-productive. Results and caveats for the whole study, not just this receptor: A later analysis found that most CMV-associated TCR beta chains appeared HLA-restricted, with HLA associations seemingly driven largely by CMV exposure. According to a later analysis, TCR association rates differed among HLA loci, with DRB1 alleles showing the most associated TCRs and HLA-C alleles showing the fewest. Sequencing depth was assumed to be roughly uniform across donors in the presence/absence analyses, though that assumption may not hold. Strong co-occurrence of HLA alleles, especially DR and DQ, made assigning TCR associations to individual alleles difficult. The authors suggested that the approach could potentially be extended to other disease states and immunological phenotypes. A later analysis found that HLA-associated TCR beta chains were more clonally expanded and had lower generation probabilities than equally common non-associated chains. In this cohort, only TCR beta chains were sequenced, and detectable features were limited by the absence of alpha or paired-chain data. A later analysis reported that several top co-occurrence clusters appeared linked to parvovirus B19, influenza, CMV and Epstein-Barr virus. The study gave a list of 150 to 200 TCR beta chains associated with cytomegalovirus. A cluster of highly shared sequence variants was judged likely to be a technical artifact of the sequencing pipeline. Because HLA typing was missing for some donors at each locus, association tests included only the typed subset. While some public TCRs were present in many individuals, most TCR sequences turned up only very rarely across donors. Fewer than 20 rarely observed V segments, including chromosome 9 orphons, were excluded from the earlier analysis of about 500 of the donors because counts were too low. Linkage disequilibrium might explain the correlated functional status among segregating V segments, but an unknown experimental factor could not be ruled out. The 87-base-pair reads could not distinguish some IMGT-functional V segments, including TRBV6-2 and TRBV6-3, so those segments were excluded. CMV serostatus was the only immune exposure information available for the cohort. V-gene and J-gene trimming of TCR beta chains was associated with a missense DCLRE1C variant in a later genetic analysis, and the association was replicated in an independent cohort. Broadly in line with IMGT annotations, most TCR beta V segments showed up in productive rearrangements about 90% or about 30% of the time in an earlier analysis of under 700 of the donors. A further reported finding was that TCR beta sequences accurately predicted the HLA-A and HLA-B alleles for most subjects in the first cohort. At a false discovery rate of 0.05, a later analysis linked around 15,000 TCR beta sequences to specific HLA alleles. The classifier was reported to diagnose cytomegalovirus status with high specificity and sensitivity in both the original and validation cohorts. In a later genetic analysis, fewer N-insertions in productive TCRs were reported among donors in an Asian-associated ancestry cluster than the roughly 670-donor mean. In vitro tests confirmed that a few of the cytomegalovirus-associated TCR beta chains recognize cytomegalovirus antigens.

In total, approximately 610 healthy bone marrow donors made up the cohort. At the time of sampling, all cohort members were nominally healthy, though unrecorded immune exposures were likely present. The donor tested CMV seropositive, placing the donor among the roughly 300 seropositive members of the cohort. Each donor provided a peripheral blood sample, and peripheral blood mononuclear cells were used for TCR beta sequencing. Genomic DNA extraction from the blood cell samples was performed with the Qiagen DNeasy Blood Extraction Kit. The sample holds a few counts of this clone. Its antigen target is currently unknown. No base-level quality is on record; no much larger clone is a single base apart. The CDR3 spans 14 residues, from the cysteine through the phenylalanine. Only CDR3 DNA remains: 42 bases, in frame from the first base. CDR1 MNHEY and CDR2 SMNVEV are derived from the germline V gene (reference sequence). Trimming removed 4 bases from V and 5 bases from J, leaving 15 bases between the germline ends.

The library was prepared using the immunoSEQ multiplex PCR assay. For the multiplex PCR, a mixture combining 60 forward primers for TCR Vbeta segments and 13 reverse primers for TCR Jbeta segments was used. A multiplex PCR assay on genomic DNA amplified the CDR3 region of rearranged TCR beta genes. On the Illumina HiSeq System, the amplified TCR beta libraries were sequenced as 87-base-pair reads. The paper's processing steps were these. A later analysis tallied 75 million to 85 million unique TCR beta chains across the 610 or so repertoires, and some 10 million of those chains were shared by two or more donors. Raw reads were error-corrected and collapsed into unique sequences by a nearest-neighbor algorithm in which closely related sequences were merged to remove PCR and sequencing errors. V, D and J gene segments were assigned by aligning CDR3 sequences to IMGT reference sequences. Each retained sequence needed at least a six-nucleotide match to both a V gene segment and a J gene segment. Rearrangements were classified as productive when the CDR3 lacked stop codons and remained in frame with V and J, and all other rearrangements were classified as non-productive. Following IMGT convention, CDR3 was defined as the stretch from the second conserved V-encoded cysteine to the conserved J-encoded phenylalanine. In an earlier analysis of around 570 of the donors, sequences lacking an unambiguous match to a single V gene segment were excluded. An earlier analysis of 587 of the donors called V segments functional above 56.7% productive rearrangements and segregating when the between-donor standard deviation exceeded 5%. A statistical classification framework was developed to diagnose cytomegalovirus status using the catalog of TCR beta chain sequences. A later analysis assigned V and J genes by comparing TCR nucleotide sequences with IMGT/GENE-DB human TR gene sequences. The TCRdist pipeline was used in a later analysis to assign CDR3 sequences and most-parsimonious VDJ recombination scenarios. A later analysis defined each TCR beta chain by its CDR3 amino acid sequence plus V-gene family, and excluded reads lacking a unique V-gene family. In a later analysis, approximately 640 highly shared, low-generation-probability nucleotide sequences were removed to address suspected cross-contamination and a sequencing artifact. A later analysis calculated a clonal expansion index for each public chain from normalized within-repertoire ranks of inferred template counts. A later analysis computed generation probabilities with a VDJ recombination model fitted to out-of-frame rearrangements, and checked the results against IGoR. In a later analysis, TCR-TCR, TCR-HLA and TCR-CMV co-occurrence was scored with hypergeometric tests, and a repertoire-size bias correction was applied to TCR pairs. A later analysis estimated false discovery rates by permuting HLA or CMV assignments 20 times. In a later analysis, co-occurring TCRs were grouped using DBSCAN, with TCRdist sequence similarity added in when clustering inside HLA-allele-positive subsets. Co-occurrence clustering excluded repertoires with fewer than 30,000 or more than 120,000 public chains, plus five with anomalous nucleotide sharing. Sourced from immuneACCESS, this table was stored by TCRdb with only in-frame sequences that have V and J called. A share of the clones is absent; for the studies checked, an unresolved V gene accounts for under half, and the remainder has no known explanation. V and J calls and clone size follow that table, whereas D and trimming were derived from the DNA. In this sample the table shows approximately 150,000 clones, 64% of which occur a single time. Together, the top ten hold 2.5% to 3.5% of the sample.

The chain was built from TRBV27 and TRBJ2-7, with TRBD1 perhaps the D gene, on 6 matching bases. The sequencing sample was made of PBMCs. This clonotype was sampled from a woman in her twenties or thirties in good health and CMV-seropositive. Here the CDR3 is given as CASSSGALGDEQYF. The DNA sequence is given as TGTGCCAGCAGTTCAGGGGCCTTGGGGGACGAGCAGTACTTC.